The 23 T cell receptor beta chains reported below all come from one sample, sequenced in a study of T cell repertoires in cytomegalovirus infection. TCRdb independently ran MiXCR on the reads; one entry per CDR3 protein. The table lists 250,000 to 300,000 distinct CDR3 sequences, 8% to 9.5% of them singletons. The sequenced sample was PBMCs. The source is a human donor in good health (CMV status not recorded). Some clones in this sample may be carry-over from other donors' samples.

About this clonotype itself: A much larger clone is a single base away; this may be a read error. This chain uses TRBV7-8 with TRBJ2-5, with 9 bases fitting TRBD2. This CDR3 has 15 amino acids. Germline CDR1 and CDR2: SGHVS and FQNEAQ. The CDR3 reads CTSSPRGGASETQYF. As DNA, the CDR3 is TGTACCAGCAGCCCGCGCGGGGGGGCCTCAGAGACCCAGTACTTC.

This clonotype has a count of ten or more. The chain uses TRBV7-8 and TRBJ1-1, with a weak D call TRBD1 (6 bases). The CDR3 is 15 amino acids. V gave up 2 bases and J gave up 1 base, with 11 bases separating them. Germline V gene lookup returns CDR1 SGHVS and CDR2 FQNEAQ. CDR3: CASSLQGRTNTEAFF. The CDR3 DNA reads TGTGCCAGCAGCTTACAGGGGCGAACGAACACTGAAGCTTTCTTT.

Many counts were recorded for this clonotype. Germline is not matched at one junction end, which may reflect a read error. CDR3 protein: CSARGWYF. CDR3 sequence (DNA): TGCAGTGCTAGGGGGTGGTACTTT. J is TRBJ1-1 and V is TRBV20-1; D is undetermined. CDR3 length equals 8 residues. From germline, CDR1 is DFQATT and CDR2 SNEGSKA (reference sequence).

This clonotype was counted many times. J is TRBJ2-1 and V is TRBV7-2; D uncertain. Germline-derived CDR1 and CDR2 are SGHTA and FQGNSA. This CDR3 is built from 16 residues. The V gene lost 1 base and the J gene lost 3 bases, with 13 bases spanning the gap. CDR3 loop: CASSLEAVGGYNEQFF. The CDR3, as DNA: TGTGCCAGCAGCTTAGAGGCCGTCGGCGGCTACAATGAGCAGTTCTTC.

This clonotype was counted many times. The chain recombines TRBV7-8 with TRBJ2-1; 8 bases are shared with TRBD2. Trimming took 1 base from V and 13 from J; bases not matched to a gene: 3. The germline V gene has CDR1 SGHVS and CDR2 FQNEAQ. This CDR3 is 12 amino acids long. The chain's CDR3 is CASSLVSGRQFF. The CDR3 nucleotides read TGTGCCAGCAGCTTAGTCAGCGGGAGACAGTTCTTC.

The table lists this clonotype with many counts. The chain joins TRBV4-2 to TRBJ1-1, with 8 bases matching TRBD1. The CDR3 totals 15 residues. CDR1 is LGHNA, CDR2 YNFKEQ, per germline. The J segment lost 6 bases and the V segment lost 3 bases, leaving 9 bases of the junction unmatched. CDR3 coding DNA: TGTGCCAGCAGCCAGAACGGACAGGGTCGTGCTGAAGCTTTCTTT. Protein product: CASSQNGQGRAEAFF.

This clonotype has at least ten counts. The chain uses TRBV12-3 or TRBV12-4 and TRBJ2-1; 13 bases fit TRBD2. J lost 2 bases, V lost 6 bases, and 13 bases had no gene match. The CDR3 loop spans 19 amino acids. This CDR3 is CASRGSRTSGRYTYNEQFF. The CDR3 DNA follows: TGTGCCAGCAGGGGATCTAGGACTAGCGGGAGATACACCTACAATGAGCAGTTCTTC.

The CDR3 DNA follows: TGTGCCAGTGGGTCTCGGACGGGACTAACTGAAGCTTTCTTT. Its protein product is CASGSRTGLTEAFF. The V gene is TRBV19, the J gene TRBJ1-1; possibly TRBD1 for D (5 bases). Trimming left V 8 bases short and J 5 bases short, with 18 bases between. Germline-derived CDR1 and CDR2 are LNHDA and SQIVND (reference sequence). This CDR3 comprises 14 residues.

This clonotype was recorded at least ten times. J is TRBJ2-7 and V is TRBV6-1, with D uncertain. The CDR3 loop spans 14 amino acids. V lost 3 bases and J lost 3, with 12 bases in between. Germline loops: CDR1 MNHNS, CDR2 SASEGT. CDR3: CASSEVVRNYEQYF. As DNA, the CDR3 is TGTGCCAGCAGTGAGGTTGTCAGGAACTACGAGCAGTACTTC.

This clonotype was observed many times. The V and J genes are TRBV14 and TRBJ1-1; D ambiguous. The germline gives CDR1 SGHDN, CDR2 FVKESK. The CDR3 has 14 residues. V lost 4 bases, J lost 1 base, and 10 bases lay in between. The CDR3 loop is CASSLTDPNTEAFF. CDR3 in DNA: TGTGCCAGCAGCCTTACAGACCCGAACACTGAAGCTTTCTTT.

This clonotype was recorded a few times. This rearrangement joins TRBV18 to TRBJ1-5; D is possibly TRBD1 (5 bases). V lost 0 bases and J 5 bases, leaving 11 bases between the germline ends. Germline V gene lookup returns CDR1 KGHSH and CDR2 LQKENI. There are 15 residues in the CDR3. CDR3 sequence reads: CASSPPGREDQPQHF. Written as DNA, the CDR3 is TGTGCCAGCTCACCACCGGGGCGAGAGGATCAGCCCCAGCATTTT.

This clonotype was observed many times. The rearrangement uses TRBV7-2 and TRBJ2-7; D is perhaps TRBD2 (6 bases). Germline lookup yields CDR1 SGHTA and CDR2 FQGNSA. CDR3 size: 14 residues. Between the trimmed V and J ends, which lost 5 bases and 0 bases, there was a span of 11 bases. CDR3 nucleotide sequence: TGTGCCAGCAGCCCAGAGCGGGTCTCCTACGAGCAGTACTTC. Protein product: CASSPERVSYEQYF.

The table lists this clonotype with a few counts. The chain links TRBV20-1 to TRBJ2-3; D unclear. The ends were cut back, 0 bases at V and 1 base at J, with 14 bases in the middle. This CDR3 has 16 residues. Looked up from germline, CDR1 is DFQATT and CDR2 is SNEGSKA (reference sequence). The CDR3 loop reads CSARDPAGRRTDTQYF. The CDR3 bases are TGCAGTGCTAGAGATCCGGCTGGCCGCCGCACAGATACGCAGTATTTT.

This rearrangement joins TRBV6-8 to TRBJ2-4, with a tentative D call TRBD2 (5 bases). The CDR3 is 16 residues long. Germline V lookup: CDR1 MNHGY, CDR2 SAAAGT. Trimming pared 0 bases from V and 2 bases from J, leaving 11 bases between. The DNA of the CDR3 is TGTGCCAGCAGTTACTCGACGGGGTTGACCAAAAACATTCAGTACTTC. The encoded protein is CASSYSTGLTKNIQYF.

This rearrangement joins TRBV18 to TRBJ2-7; D is ambiguous. Trimming removed 3 bases at V and 2 bases at J, with 11 bases between. This CDR3 contains 14 residues. Germline loops: CDR1 KGHSH, CDR2 LQKENI. Here the CDR3 DNA reads TGTGCCAGCTCACCCCAGCACACGACCTACGAGCAGTACTTC. Translating gives CASSPQHTTYEQYF.

This clonotype was found many times. The chain carries TRBV7-2 and TRBJ2-7; D might be TRBD2 (5 bases). V lost 4 bases to trimming and J lost 0 bases, with 13 bases between them. CDR3 size: 15 residues. The germline CDR1 and CDR2 sequences are SGHTA and FQGNSA. CDR3 nucleotides: TGTGCCAGCAGCTCCTCCGGGATCCTCTCCTACGAGCAGTACTTC. As protein: CASSSSGILSYEQYF.

This clonotype has a count of ten or more. The chain couples TRBV6-5 to TRBJ2-3; tentative D call: TRBD2 (6 bases). The CDR3 length is 14 residues. Germline CDR1 and CDR2: MNHEY and SVGAGI. V lost 6 bases to trimming and J lost 2 bases, with 12 bases between them. The CDR3 sequence is CASRGVAATDTQYF. Written as DNA, the CDR3 is TGTGCCAGCAGGGGGGTAGCGGCCACAGATACGCAGTATTTT.

The sample holds many counts of this clonotype. The chain employs TRBV7-8 and TRBJ2-7, with unresolved D. Trimming left V 3 bases short and J 4 bases short, with 7 bases between. This CDR3 comprises 12 residues. Germline-derived CDR1 and CDR2 are SGHVS and FQNEAQ. The CDR3, as DNA: TGTGCCAGCAGCTTCCAAGAGTACGAGCAGTACTTC. Translation: CASSFQEYEQYF. Combining the CDR3 with reference TRBV7-8 and TRBJ2-7 gives the whole variable domain GAGVSQSPRYKVAKRGQDVALRCDPISGHVSLFWYQQALGQGPEFLTYFQNEAQLDKSGLPSDRFFAERPEGSVSTLKIQRTQQEDSAVYLCASSFQEYEQYFGPGTRLTVT.

Ten or more counts support this clonotype. The chain couples TRBV7-2 to TRBJ1-4; D not certain. This CDR3 has 14 residues. The ends were cut back, 5 bases at V and 5 bases at J, with 12 bases in the middle. Germline CDR1 reads SGHTA; CDR2 reads FQGNSA. The CDR3 DNA sequence: TGTGCCAGCAGCGAGGCCAGGCAAAATGAAAAACTGTTTTTT. It specifies CASSEARQNEKLFF.

The chain links TRBV7-2 to TRBJ2-5; no definite D call. The germline CDR1 and CDR2 sequences are SGHTA and FQGNSA. V was shortened by 3 bases and J by 4 bases, with 12 bases between the two germline ends. The CDR3 length is 14 residues. For the CDR3, the DNA is TGTGCCAGCAGCTTTACCCTAGGTTCAGAGACCCAGTACTTC. It yields the protein CASSFTLGSETQYF.

This clonotype was detected a few times. This chain connects TRBV20-1 to TRBJ2-1, with D possibly being TRBD1 (5 bases). V gave up 5 bases and J gave up 4 bases, with 15 bases separating them. This CDR3 has 14 residues. CDR1 and CDR2 (germline): DFQATT, SNEGSKA (reference sequence). For the CDR3, the DNA is TGCAGTGCTCTCCCCAGGGTAGGGTACAATGAGCAGTTCTTC. Translating gives CSALPRVGYNEQFF.

This clonotype was seen ten or more times. The chain is built from TRBV19 and TRBJ2-1; tentative D call: TRBD2 (6 bases). V was trimmed by 3 bases and J by 6 bases, leaving 6 bases between them. The CDR3 consists of 12 residues. CDR1 is LNHDA, CDR2 SQIVND, per germline (reference sequence). CDR3 DNA sequence: TGTGCCAGTAGTATCGGGGGCAATGAGCAGTTCTTC. It codes for CASSIGGNEQFF.

This clonotype was observed many times. This sequence joins TRBV5-1 and TRBJ2-3; weak D call: TRBD2 (6 bases). Trimming took 3 bases from V and 2 from J, leaving 13 bases between them. Looked up from germline, CDR1 is SGHRS and CDR2 is YFSETQ. CDR3 length: 15 amino acids. As DNA, the CDR3 is TGCGCCAGCAGCTCATCAACTAGCCCCACAGATACGCAGTATTTT. It yields the protein CASSSSTSPTDTQYF.